This TCR beta chain derives from a study of blood T cell repertoires in COVID-19. The repertoire was sequenced with immunoSEQ multiplex PCR; TCRdb's copy has only in-frame clones and lacks some. The sample records roughly 42,000 clones, approximately 89% being singletons. This clone counts as medium-sized. The sequence was obtained from a human donor in a cohort sampled during active COVID-19. The specimen sequenced was peripheral blood.

In DNA, the CDR3 is TGTGCCAGTAGTGTAACCGGGACTAGGAGCGAGCAGTACTTC. This sequence encodes CASSVTGTRSEQYF. The gene calls are TRBV19 and TRBJ2-7, with TRBD2 matching over 8 bases. CDR3 length equals 14 residues. After removal of 5 bases from V and 6 bases from J, the junction contained 9 bases not matched to a gene. Germline loops: CDR1 LNHDA, CDR2 SQIVND (reference sequence). The full variable domain, rest sourced from reference TRBV19 and TRBJ2-7, is DGGITQSPKYLFRKEGQNVTLSCEQNLNHDAMYWYRQDPGQGLRLIYYSQIVNDFQKGDIAEGYSVSREKKESFPLTVTSAQKNPTAFYLCASSVTGTRSEQYFGPGTRLTVT.